This T cell receptor (beta chain) is from a study of blood T cell repertoires in COVID-19. Study-wide background: Spain, Italy and the United States supplied samples that represented acute and convalescent COVID-19. PBMCs, B-cell-depleted T cells, or T cells were the source of the cDNA or gDNA that made up the material.

Participant-given clinical history determined each cohort assignment. The J segment lost 7 bases and the V segment lost 3 bases, leaving 7 bases of the junction unmatched. The CDR3 is 15 residues long. Germline V CDR1 and CDR2: SGHRS, YFSETQ. As processed by the authors: Reference gene primer amplification in the assay estimated nucleated cell counts. TCRdb's table, derived via immunoSEQ multiplex PCR, lists solely in-frame clones and lacks some. V, J and clone size reflect that table, while D and trimming were determined from the DNA. The sample carries a few hundred thousand clones, 80% to 90% recorded once.

Input material: PBMCs or T cells enriched from blood (not recorded which). The chain employs TRBV5-1 and TRBJ2-1; 10 bases are a match to TRBD2. This TCR derives from a man aged 30 to 39 who had recovered from COVID-19. CDR3 coding DNA: TGCGCCAGCAGCTATCTAGCGGGGGACGGGAATGAGCAGTTCTTC. It is translated as CASSYLAGDGNEQFF.